These T cell receptor beta chains were read from a single sample in a study of vaccination effects on CD4 cells after COVID-19. The antigens of these receptors remain unknown. Here immunoSEQ multiplex PCR was the method, and the copy in TCRdb shows in-frame clones only, minus some. Among tens of thousands of clones, 65% to 75% were seen once, and the ten largest hold about 5%. Sample: CD4+ T cells from PBMCs cultured with HIV peptides, taken before COVID-19 vaccination. These receptors were collected from a human donor who had a prior SARS-CoV-2 infection. Each CDR3 is given with its conserved first and last residue. The D gene is left open where the match is weak. Rows may omit the clone size; those that give it use once, few, many or a size class.

d_gene,j_gene,v_gene,abundance,CDR3aa,CDR3nt
NA,TRBJ1-1,TRBV4-2,NA,CASSQDVRQMNTEAFF,TGTGCCAGCAGCCAAGATGTCCGACAGATGAACACTGAAGCTTTCTTT
TRBD2,TRBJ2-7,TRBV18,NA,CASSPVAGGTSSYEQYF,TGTGCCAGCTCACCAGTAGCGGGAGGGACCTCTTCCTACGAGCAGTACTTC
NA,TRBJ1-5,TRBV10-3,NA,CAISLEQNQPQHF,TGTGCCATCAGTTTGGAACAAAATCAGCCCCAGCATTTT
TRBD2,TRBJ2-1,TRBV19,few,CASSPGTSGNNEQFF,TGTGCCAGTAGTCCGGGGACTAGCGGTAACAATGAGCAGTTCTTC
NA,TRBJ2-5,TRBV2,few,CASSEPGRWGLGKNQRETQYF,TGTGCCAGCAGTGAACCCGGCAGATGGGGCCTAGGGAAAAATCAGCGGGAGACCCAGTACTTC
NA,TRBJ1-5,TRBV5-1,NA,CASSLEGGGQPQHF,TGCGCCAGCAGCTTGGAGGGGGGGGGTCAGCCCCAGCATTTT
NA,TRBJ2-2,TRBV7-3,NA,CASSFLTQGGGELFF,TGTGCCAGCAGCTTTCTTACCCAGGGGGGCGGGGAGCTGTTTTTT
TRBD1,TRBJ2-1,TRBV7-2,few,CASSPRQGLEQFF,TGTGCCAGCAGCCCGCGACAGGGATTGGAGCAGTTCTTC
NA,TRBJ2-3,TRBV7-8,NA,CATTGRATDTQYF,TGTGCCACTACAGGTCGCGCCACAGATACGCAGTATTTT
NA,TRBJ2-1,TRBV24-1,NA,CATSDPATSLHEQFF,TGTGCCACCAGTGACCCGGCGACTAGTCTGCATGAGCAGTTCTTC
TRBD1,TRBJ2-7,TRBV5-4,NA,CASSQTGGSSYEQYF,TGTGCCAGCAGCCAAACAGGGGGGAGCTCCTACGAGCAGTACTTC
TRBD2,TRBJ2-7,TRBV6-6,NA,CASSYSERGTSYEQYF,TGTGCCAGCAGTTACTCGGAGCGGGGGACCTCCTACGAGCAGTACTTC
NA,TRBJ2-7,TRBV7-6,once,CASSLDEGYSYEQYF,TGTGCCAGCAGCTTAGATGAGGGTTACTCCTACGAGCAGTACTTC
NA,TRBJ2-5,TRBV28,once,CASSLLGETQYF,TGTGCCAGCAGCCTCCTGGGCGAGACCCAGTACTTC
NA,TRBJ1-2,TRBV5-3,NA,CARSLVPNTILKPSNYGYTF,TGTGCCAGAAGCTTGGTCCCAAACACTATCCTGAAACCATCTAACTATGGCTACACCTTC
NA,TRBJ2-1,TRBV4-1,NA,CASSQGPAKLRGNEQFF,TGCGCCAGCAGCCAAGGCCCAGCCAAGCTTCGTGGCAATGAGCAGTTCTTC